Here is one TCR beta chain with its context. Trimming at V came to 3 bases and at J to 8 bases, leaving 11 bases not matched to a gene. CDR3 length: 16 amino acids. Looked up from germline, CDR1 is SEHNR and CDR2 is FQNEAQ (reference sequence). In the original analysis: It was from reference gene primer amplification that nucleated cell counts were estimated. Produced via immunoSEQ multiplex PCR; TCRdb's table is partial and in-frame only. Clone size and V and J calls were adopted from that table, with D and trimming inferred from the DNA. Here the sample spans about 160,000 clones, more than 75% being singletons. This record belongs to a study of blood T cell repertoires in COVID-19. Turning to the study itself: Donors in the United States, Italy and Spain gave samples during acute or convalescent COVID-19. T cells, B-cell-depleted T cells, or PBMCs provided the cDNA or gDNA that served as material.

Sample: peripheral blood. This sequence originates from a man aged 35 to 55 with acute or convalescent COVID-19. The rearrangement links TRBV7-9 to TRBJ2-2, with 8 positions matching TRBD1. CDR3 residues: CASSFRDRSFLGELFF. The CDR3, as DNA: TGTGCCAGCAGCTTCCGGGACAGGTCCTTCCTGGGGGAGCTGTTTTTT.